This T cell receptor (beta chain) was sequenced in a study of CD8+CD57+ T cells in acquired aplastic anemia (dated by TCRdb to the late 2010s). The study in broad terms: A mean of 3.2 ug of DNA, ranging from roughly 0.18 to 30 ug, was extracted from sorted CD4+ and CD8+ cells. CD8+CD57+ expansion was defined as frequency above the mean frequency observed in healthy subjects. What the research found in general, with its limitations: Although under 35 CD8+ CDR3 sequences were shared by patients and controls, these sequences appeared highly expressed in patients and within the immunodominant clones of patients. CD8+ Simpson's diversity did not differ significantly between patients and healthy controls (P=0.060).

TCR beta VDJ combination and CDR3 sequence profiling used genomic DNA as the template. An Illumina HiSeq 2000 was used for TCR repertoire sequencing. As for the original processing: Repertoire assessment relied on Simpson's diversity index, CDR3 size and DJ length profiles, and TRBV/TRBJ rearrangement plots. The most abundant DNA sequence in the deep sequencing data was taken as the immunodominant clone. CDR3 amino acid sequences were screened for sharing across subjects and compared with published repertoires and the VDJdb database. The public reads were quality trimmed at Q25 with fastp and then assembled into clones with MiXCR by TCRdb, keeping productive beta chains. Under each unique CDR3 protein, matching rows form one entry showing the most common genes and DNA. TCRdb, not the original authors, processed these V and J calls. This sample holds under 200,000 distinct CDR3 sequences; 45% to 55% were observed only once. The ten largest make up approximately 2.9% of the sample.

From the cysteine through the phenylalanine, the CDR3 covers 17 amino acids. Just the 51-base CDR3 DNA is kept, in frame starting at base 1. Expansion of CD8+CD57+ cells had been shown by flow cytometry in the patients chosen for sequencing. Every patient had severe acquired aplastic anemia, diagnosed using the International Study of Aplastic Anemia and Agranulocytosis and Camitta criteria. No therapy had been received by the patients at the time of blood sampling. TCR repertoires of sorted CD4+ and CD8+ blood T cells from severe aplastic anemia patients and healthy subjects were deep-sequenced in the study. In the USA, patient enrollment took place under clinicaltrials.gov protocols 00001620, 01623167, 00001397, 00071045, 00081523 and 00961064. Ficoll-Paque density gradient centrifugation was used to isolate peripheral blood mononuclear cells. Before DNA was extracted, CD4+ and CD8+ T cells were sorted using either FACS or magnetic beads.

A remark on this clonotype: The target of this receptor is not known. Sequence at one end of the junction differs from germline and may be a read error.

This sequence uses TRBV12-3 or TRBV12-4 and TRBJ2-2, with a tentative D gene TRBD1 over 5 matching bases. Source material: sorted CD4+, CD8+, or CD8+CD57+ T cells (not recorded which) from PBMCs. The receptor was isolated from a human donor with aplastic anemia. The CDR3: CASSLDRAGTNTGELFF. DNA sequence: TGTGCCAGCAGCTTAGATCGGGCAGGGACGAACACCGGGGAGCTGTTTTTT.